This paragraph reports one T cell receptor beta chain. Its cognate antigen is unknown. The read stops 3 residues short of the end of the CDR3; the missing end is completed from the germline J gene. This entry comes from a study of T cells in women clearing cervical HPV infection. Background on the study: Case blood was drawn when the lesion was first found; control blood after infection became undetectable. Findings and caveats of the study: TRBV6-7 abundance was lower in cases than controls (roughly 0.11% versus 0.16%). Cases and controls were distinguished at AUC around 0.8 by richness and V genes.

Assay: immunoSEQ multiplex PCR; the TCRdb copy retains only in-frame clones and omits some. The clone table shows around 33,000 clones, with the ten largest holding 15% to 20%. Germline lookup yields CDR1 SGHAT and CDR2 FQNNGV. V dropped 0 bases and J dropped 4 bases, with 12 bases sitting between them. This CDR3 contains 15 residues. The origin of this receptor is a woman aged 18 to 69 with a cervical HPV16 infection that either progressed to CIN3+ or cleared (not recorded which). Sequencing was carried out using blood buffy coat. The chain employs TRBV11-2 and TRBJ1-2, with TRBD1 as a possible D gene (5 bases). The CDR3 reads CASSLEGQVAYGYTF. The DNA read from the CDR3 is TGTGCCAGCAGCTTAGAGGGGCAAGTGGCCTATGGC.